The 21 T cell receptor beta chains below all came from one sample that was sequenced in a study of blood T cells in healthy people across ages (dated by TCRdb to between 2015 and 2017). Library preparation used 5' RACE. TCRdb names Illumina HiSeq 2500 as the instrument used. A second roughly 7 to 11 cycle PCR used a sample-barcoded 5' primer and a J-beta primer mix. The raw public data were reprocessed by TCRdb itself: fastp quality trimming at Q25, MiXCR clonotype calling, in-frame beta chains only. Rows are combined by CDR3 protein, so each entry shows the most common genes and DNA. The table for this sample lists about 290,000 distinct CDR3 sequences; roughly 26% of them were counted only once. Of the sample, around 29% falls within the top ten clones. Sample: blood. The receptors stem from a woman aged 70 to 79 in good health.

This clonotype was found many times. This CDR3 is CASSYGTSEGQNIQYF. CDR3 nucleotides: TGTGCCAGCAGTTACGGGACTAGCGAGGGCCAAAACATTCAGTACTTC. The rearrangement uses TRBV6-2 or TRBV6-3 and TRBJ2-4; 10 nucleotides align to TRBD2. The V gene's germline CDR1 is MNHEY and CDR2 SVGEGT. V shed 2 bases, J shed 5 bases, and the junction held 6 bases outside the gene matches. The CDR3 sequence is 16 residues long.

As concerns this clonotype: The junction departs from the called germline gene at one end, perhaps through a read error. V and J are TRBV29-1 and TRBJ2-5; 15 bases line up with TRBD2. The J call may be in error: the DNA end matches TRBJ2-7 better. From germline, CDR1 is SQVTM and CDR2 ANQGSEA. This CDR3 is 19 amino acids long. This chain's CDR3 is CGVEEPRGLAGGPSYEQYF. DNA for the CDR3: TGCGGCGTTGAAGAACCCAGGGGACTAGCGGGAGGCCCCTCCTACGAGCAGTACTTC.

The rearrangement links TRBV11-2 to TRBJ2-2; the match to TRBD2 covers 9 bases. The germline V gene encodes CDR1 SGHAT and CDR2 FQNNGV. Losses at the gene ends were 1 base for V and 0 bases for J; bases not matched to a gene: 9. The CDR3 loop spans 19 amino acids. The CDR3 DNA sequence: TGTGCCAGCAGCTTAGGGGTAGCGGGAGACTCGGCGAACACCGGGGAGCTGTTTTTT. It codes for CASSLGVAGDSANTGELFF.

This clonotype was seen ten or more times. The chain couples TRBV27 to TRBJ1-4; the match to TRBD1 covers 8 bases. The length of the CDR3 is 16 residues. Germline loops: CDR1 MNHEY, CDR2 SMNVEV (reference sequence). Trimming cost V 4 bases and J 7 bases; bases outside gene matches: 11. CDR3 protein: CASSYLFDRGIEKLFF. For the CDR3, the DNA is TGTGCCAGCAGTTACCTTTTTGACAGGGGAATTGAAAAACTGTTTTTT.

This clonotype was seen many times. CDR3 residues: CASSESWRGYTF. CDR3 coding DNA: TGTGCCAGCAGTGAATCTTGGCGTGGCTACACCTTC. The chain joins TRBV25-1 to TRBJ1-2; D is unclear. The CDR3 extends over 12 amino acids. Trimming pared 1 base from V and 7 bases from J, leaving 7 bases between. Germline V CDR1 and CDR2: MGHDK, SYGVNS.

V and J are TRBV4-2 and TRBJ2-1; D perhaps matches TRBD2 (5 bases). V was cut by 1 base and J by 4 bases, with 14 bases left in between. Germline CDR1 and CDR2: LGHNA and YNFKEQ. The CDR3 runs 16 residues. CDR3 in amino acids: CASSQVMEVAYNEQFF. The CDR3 coding sequence is TGTGCCAGCAGCCAAGTAATGGAGGTGGCTTACAATGAGCAGTTCTTC.

J is TRBJ2-5 and V is TRBV29-1; 7 bases are a match to TRBD1. The tail of the sequence fits TRBJ2-1 better, so the J call may be wrong. Per germline, CDR1 SQVTM and CDR2 ANQGSEA. The CDR3 contains 14 residues. CDR3 sequence reads: CSVEPRDRYNEQFF. CDR3 DNA sequence: TGCAGCGTTGAGCCCCGGGACAGATACAATGAGCAGTTCTTC.

This clonotype was recorded at least ten times. The DNA of the CDR3 is TGTGCCAGCAGCTTGGTCGGGACAGGGGGCTACGAGCAGTACTTC. The encoded protein is CASSLVGTGGYEQYF. The chain uses TRBV5-5 and TRBJ2-5; 11 nucleotides agree with TRBD1. The J call may be mistaken, given a closer DNA end match to TRBJ2-7. Germline CDR1 is SGHKS and CDR2 is YYEKEE (reference sequence). The CDR3 consists of 15 residues.

The V and J genes are TRBV29-1 and TRBJ2-2; TRBD2 aligns across 7 bases. CDR1 and CDR2 (germline): SQVTM, ANQGSEA. Trimming at V came to 1 base and at J to 8 bases, leaving 4 bases not matched to a gene. CDR3 length: 13 amino acids. CDR3: CSVEGLAPGELFF. In DNA, the CDR3 is TGCAGCGTTGAAGGACTAGCTCCAGGGGAGCTGTTTTTT.

There are a few counts of this clonotype. The chain joins TRBV6-6 to TRBJ2-5, with D perhaps matching TRBD2 (7 bases). This CDR3 region has 14 residues. The V end was cut by 0 bases, the J end by 7 bases, with 12 bases between. Germline V lookup: CDR1 MNHNY, CDR2 SVGAGI (reference sequence). This CDR3 reads CASSYSGGQRTQYF. The CDR3 coding sequence is TGTGCCAGCAGTTACTCGGGGGGGCAGAGGACCCAGTACTTC.

The J gene is TRBJ2-3, the V gene TRBV3-1; D remains unclear. From germline, CDR1 is LGHDT and CDR2 YNNKEL (reference sequence). CDR3 size: 12 residues. V dropped 4 bases and J dropped 8 bases, with 10 bases sitting between them. CDR3 nucleotides: TGTGCCAGCAGCCCCTCTGGAGCTACGCAGTATTTT. Protein sequence: CASSPSGATQYF.

This clonotype was detected a few times. The chain carries TRBV10-3 and TRBJ2-1, with TRBD2 identical over 12 bases. Germline V gene sequence: CDR1 ENHRY, CDR2 SYGVKD. The CDR3 length is 16 residues. The ends lost 8 bases at V and 7 bases at J; junction bases unmatched: 12. Written as DNA, the CDR3 is TGTGCCATCGGCTCTAGCGGGGGGGCTTGGGGGAATGAGCAGTTCTTC. Amino acid sequence: CAIGSSGGAWGNEQFF.

The table lists this clonotype with a few counts. The rearrangement joins TRBV7-9 to TRBJ2-5; no clear D gene. Trimming pared 5 bases from V and 5 bases from J, leaving 12 bases between. The V gene's germline CDR1 is SEHNR and CDR2 FQNEAQ (reference sequence). CDR3 size: 13 residues. The CDR3 DNA reads as TGTGCCAGCAGCCTTTCAAGCAGGGAGACCCAGTACTTC. It encodes CASSLSSRETQYF. The full variable domain, its missing parts supplied by reference TRBV7-9 and TRBJ2-5, is DTGVSQNPRHKITKRGQNVTFRCDPISEHNRLYWYRQTLGQGPEFLTYFQNEAQLEKSRLLSDRFSAERPKGSFSTLEIQRTEQGDSAMYLCASSLSSRETQYFGPGTRLLVL.

This clonotype turned up a few times. This chain links TRBV7-8 with TRBJ1-3, with a possible D match to TRBD1 (6 bases). Germline values: CDR1 SGHVS, CDR2 FQNEAQ. There are 16 residues in the CDR3. V was trimmed by 5 bases and J by 0 bases, leaving 14 bases between them. CDR3 bases: TGTGCCAGCAGCCACAGAGACAGGAGCTCTGGAAACACCATATATTTT. Encoded protein: CASSHRDRSSGNTIYF.

In this sample, this clonotype turned up many times. The chain carries TRBV5-1 and TRBJ1-6; D might be TRBD1 (5 bases). The CDR3 contains 16 residues. The germline CDR1 and CDR2 sequences are SGHRS and YFSETQ. V was cut by 4 bases and J by 7 bases, with 18 bases left in between. This CDR3 reads CASSTTGDRFNSPLHF. CDR3 DNA: TGCGCCAGCAGCACCACAGGAGACAGATTCAATTCACCCCTCCACTTT.

This clonotype turned up a few times. The V call is TRBV20-1, the J call TRBJ2-5, with 10 bases aligning to TRBD2. The CDR3 extends over 18 amino acids. V shed 5 bases, J shed 2 bases, and the junction held 17 bases outside the gene matches. Germline loops: CDR1 DFQATT, CDR2 SNEGSKA (reference sequence). CDR3 DNA sequence: TGCAGTGCTCGGAGCTTCCCTAGCGGGAGATCGAGGCAAGAGACCCAGTACTTC. Translating it yields CSARSFPSGRSRQETQYF.

This clonotype was seen more than once but under ten times. V gene TRBV7-9 combines with J gene TRBJ2-2, with 7 bases fitting TRBD1. The ends lost 5 bases at V and 3 bases at J; junction bases unmatched: 12. From germline, CDR1 is SEHNR and CDR2 FQNEAQ (reference sequence). CDR3 size: 17 residues. Here the CDR3 DNA reads TGTGCCAGCAGCGTACCGGTATGGGACAGATACACCGGGGAGCTGTTTTTT. Amino acids: CASSVPVWDRYTGELFF.

This chain joins TRBV4-2 and TRBJ1-6; D call uncertain. Germline CDR1 LGHNA, CDR2 YNFKEQ. This CDR3 has 15 residues. Trimming left V 0 bases short and J 5 bases short, with 8 bases between. The CDR3 protein is CASSQEGQHNSPLHF. The CDR3 bases are TGTGCCAGCAGCCAAGAAGGGCAGCATAATTCACCCCTCCACTTT.

This clonotype turned up a few times. This chain connects TRBV21-1 to TRBJ1-1. TRBV21-1 is marked as a pseudogene. The CDR3 has 17 amino acids. The CDR3 nucleotides read TGTGCCAGCAACAAACTTGGGAGGTCATTCATGAACACTGAAGCTTTCTTT. Protein product: CASNKLGRSFMNTEAFF.

This clonotype was counted at least ten times. The chain has TRBV12-3 or TRBV12-4 and TRBJ1-4, with 7 bases that match TRBD1. V shed 1 base, J shed 10 bases, and the junction held 12 bases outside the gene matches. The CDR3 has 16 amino acids. The CDR3, as DNA: TGTGCCAGCAGTTTAGTGGGGACAGCCGTTATGGGAAAACTGTTTTTT. It is translated as CASSLVGTAVMGKLFF.

The chain carries TRBV3-1 and TRBJ2-5; D could derive from TRBD1 or TRBD2 (7 bases each). V was cut by 0 bases and J by 6 bases, with 17 bases left in between. Germline CDR1 LGHDT, CDR2 YNNKEL (reference sequence). The CDR3 loop spans 16 amino acids. The CDR3 DNA reads as TGTGCCAGCAGCCAAGATCAGGCAGGGGGACTACAGACCCAGTACTTC. Translation gives CASSQDQAGGLQTQYF.